These T cell receptor beta chains were read from a single sample in a study of blood T cell repertoires in COVID-19. The table came from immunoSEQ multiplex PCR; TCRdb's copy has only in-frame clones and leaves some out. This repertoire shows approximately 390,000 clones, around 87% found once; its top ten account for about 2.1%. Sequencing used peripheral blood. These receptors were collected from a woman aged 60 to 75 with COVID-19, enrolled during active disease. Both conserved end residues are part of each CDR3. D genes are given only for firm matches. Part of the rows lack a size; the others show once, few, many or a class for expanded clones.

>TRBV13|TRBJ2-3|-|TRBD2
TGTGCCAGCAGCTTCCGGACTAGCGGGGGGGCCGTAGATACGCAGTATTTT
CASSFRTSGGAVDTQYF
>TRBV27|TRBJ2-1|-|TRBD2
TGTGCCAGCGGGCGGACTAGCGGGGGATTGTTCAATGAGCAGTTCTTC
CASGRTSGGLFNEQFF
>TRBV15|TRBJ1-3|-|-
TGTGCCACCAGCCCGGTCGTCGCGGTGGACACCATATATTTT
CATSPVVAVDTIYF
>TRBV19|TRBJ2-1|-|-
TGTGCCAGTAGTACCCCGGGACACACGATCAATGAGCAGTTCTTC
CASSTPGHTINEQFF
>TRBV19|TRBJ1-1|-|-
TGTGCCAGTAGTATAGGGGGGCAAGGTGAAGCTTTCTTT
CASSIGGQGEAFF
>TRBV30|TRBJ1-2|once|TRBD1
TGTGCCTGGAGAGTGAACAGGGGAGGCGGCTACACCTTC
CAWRVNRGGGYTF
>TRBV4-2|TRBJ2-1|-|TRBD2
TGTGCCAGCAGCCAAGATAACAGCGGGGCTGAGCAGTTCTTC
CASSQDNSGAEQFF
>TRBV19|TRBJ1-5|-|-
TGTGCCAGTAGTATAGGGCAGGATAATCAGCCCCAGCATTTT
CASSIGQDNQPQHF
>TRBV19|TRBJ2-2|few|-
TGTGCCAGTAGTCTAAGAGACACCGGGGAGCTGTTTTTT
CASSLRDTGELFF
>TRBV6-5|TRBJ1-4|-|TRBD1
TGTGCCAGCGCCGGGGGACAGGGCTTTGAAAAACTGTTTTTT
CASAGGQGFEKLFF
>TRBV6-5|TRBJ1-1|-|TRBD1
TGTGCCAGTTTTCAGGGGGCGGTGGCTGAAGCTTTCTTT
CASFQGAVAEAFF
>TRBV28|TRBJ1-2|-|-
TGTGCCAGCAGTTCGGGACACACAAACTATGGCTACACCTTC
CASSSGHTNYGYTF
>TRBV18|TRBJ2-2|-|-
TGTGCCAGCTCCCCGCGGGCGGACACCGGGGAGCTGTTTTTT
CASSPRADTGELFF
>TRBV4-1|TRBJ2-5|-|-
TGCGCCAGCAGCCAAGAGTGGCTAGAAGAGACCCAGTACTTC
CASSQEWLEETQYF
>TRBV30|TRBJ1-4|once|-
TGTGCCTGGAGCGGGACGAACGGGGGTCGTGAAAAACTGTTTTTT
CAWSGTNGGREKLFF
>TRBV5-1|TRBJ2-3|-|-
TGCGCCAGCAGCTTGTGGCGGGGGCCCACAGATACGCAGTATTTT
CASSLWRGPTDTQYF
>TRBV5-1|TRBJ1-1|-|-
TGCGCCAGCAGCTTGGACAGTACCATGAACACTGAAGCTTTCTTT
CASSLDSTMNTEAFF
>TRBV7-2|TRBJ1-2|-|-
TGTGCCAGCAGCTACCAATCAAGACAATCCGGCTACACCTTC
CASSYQSRQSGYTF
>TRBV30|TRBJ1-3|-|TRBD1
TGTGCCTGGGGCAGGGGGCCCGGAAACACCATATATTTT
CAWGRGPGNTIYF
>TRBV28|TRBJ2-3|-|TRBD2
TGTGCCAGCACTAAACTTGGGCTAGCGGGGATCACAGATACGCAGTATTTT
CASTKLGLAGITDTQYF